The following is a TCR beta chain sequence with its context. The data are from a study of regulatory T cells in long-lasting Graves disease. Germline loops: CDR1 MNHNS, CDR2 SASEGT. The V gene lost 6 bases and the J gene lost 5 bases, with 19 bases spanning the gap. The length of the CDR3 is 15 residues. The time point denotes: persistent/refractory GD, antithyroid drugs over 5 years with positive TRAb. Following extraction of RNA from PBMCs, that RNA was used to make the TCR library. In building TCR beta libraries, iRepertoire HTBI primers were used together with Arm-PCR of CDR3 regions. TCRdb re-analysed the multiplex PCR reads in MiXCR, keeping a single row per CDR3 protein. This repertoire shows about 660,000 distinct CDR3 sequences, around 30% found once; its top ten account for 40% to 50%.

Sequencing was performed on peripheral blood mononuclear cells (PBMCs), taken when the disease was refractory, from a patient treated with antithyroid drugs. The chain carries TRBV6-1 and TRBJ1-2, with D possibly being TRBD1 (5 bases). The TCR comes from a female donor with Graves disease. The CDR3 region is CASSDPAGRRYGYTF. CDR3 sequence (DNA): TGTGCCAGCAGCGATCCGGCGGGACGGCGGTATGGCTACACCTTC.